A selection of T cell receptor beta chains follows, all from one sample in a study of OX40 agonist ivuxolimab in advanced cancers. Repertoires were generated with immunoSEQ multiplex PCR, while TCRdb's copy carries only in-frame clones and drops some. The profile covers about 71,000 clones, with 75% to 85% appearing a single time and approximately 5.3% taken by the ten largest. Specimen: CD4+ or CD8+ T cells sorted from blood, collected in a trial of the OX40 agonist ivuxolimab. The receptors come from an adult with an advanced solid tumor such as melanoma, head and neck, liver or kidney cancer. The CDR3 runs from the conserved cysteine through the conserved F or W. The D gene is left open where the match is weak. Part of the rows lack a size; the others show once, few, many or a class for expanded clones.

V	J	size	D	CDR3	DNA
TRBV18	TRBJ2-2	NA	TRBD2	CASSPPSSGVNTGELFF	TGTGCCAGCTCACCACCGTCTAGCGGGGTGAACACCGGGGAGCTGTTTTTT
TRBV4-1	TRBJ2-2	few	NA	CASSQGALAGTGELFF	TGCGCCAGCAGCCAAGGGGCTCTTGCGGGCACCGGGGAGCTGTTTTTT
TRBV2	TRBJ1-4	NA	NA	CAIGGVGEKLFF	TGTGCCATCGGCGGGGTCGGTGAAAAACTGTTTTTT
TRBV6-5	TRBJ1-5	NA	NA	CASSQPGPQPQHF	TGTGCCAGCTCCCAACCAGGGCCTCAGCCCCAGCATTTT
TRBV19	TRBJ1-1	NA	NA	CASSIGRITEAFF	TGTGCCAGTAGTATAGGCAGGATCACTGAAGCTTTCTTT
TRBV28	TRBJ1-5	NA	NA	CASSLGAAGQPQHF	TGTGCCAGCAGTTTAGGCGCAGCCGGTCAGCCCCAGCATTTT
TRBV7-2	TRBJ2-7	NA	NA	CASSTSLGSREQYF	TGTGCCAGCAGCACTTCTTTGGGGTCACGCGAGCAGTACTTC
TRBV2	TRBJ2-5	NA	NA	CASSGTRMAQETQYF	TGTGCCAGCAGCGGCACTAGGATGGCCCAAGAGACCCAGTACTTC
TRBV5-6	TRBJ1-2	NA	TRBD1	CASSLGGTVNYGYTF	TGTGCCAGCAGCTTGGGGGGGACAGTTAACTATGGCTACACCTTC
TRBV11-2	TRBJ2-2	NA	NA	CASSTRDIRGELFF	TGTGCCAGCAGCACGAGGGACATTCGCGGGGAGCTGTTTTTT
TRBV4-3	TRBJ2-1	NA	NA	CASSQDQGGGYNEQFF	TGCGCCAGCAGCCAAGATCAGGGGGGGGGCTACAATGAGCAGTTCTTC
TRBV19	TRBJ1-6	once	NA	CASTPLDRDGGNSPLHF	TGTGCCAGTACCCCGCTAGACCGGGACGGAGGAAATTCACCCCTCCACTTT
TRBV6-6	TRBJ2-7	NA	NA	CASSSPRNTYEQYF	TGTGCCAGCAGTTCCCCGCGGAACACTTACGAGCAGTACTTC
TRBV5-6	TRBJ1-4	NA	NA	CASSLDQPGEKLFF	TGTGCCAGCAGTTTGGATCAACCGGGGGAAAAACTGTTTTTT
TRBV4-2	TRBJ2-7	NA	TRBD1	CASSQDGTGRGYEQYF	TGTGCCAGCAGCCAAGATGGGACAGGGAGGGGATACGAGCAGTACTTC
TRBV5-8	TRBJ2-1	NA	NA	CASSLSGHSYLGGPNEQFF	TGTGCCAGCAGCCTTTCGGGACACAGCTATTTGGGGGGCCCTAATGAGCAGTTCTTC
TRBV7-8	TRBJ1-1	NA	NA	CASSLSTGFNTEAFF	TGTGCCAGCAGCTTATCTACGGGATTTAACACTGAAGCTTTCTTT
TRBV11-3	TRBJ1-2	NA	NA	CASSSRQERAGGYTF	TGTGCCAGCAGCTCCAGACAGGAGCGGGCAGGGGGCTACACCTTC
TRBV6-5	TRBJ1-2	NA	NA	CASSYLDNYGYTF	TGTGCCAGCAGTTACCTGGACAACTATGGCTACACCTTC
TRBV5-5	TRBJ1-5	once	NA	CASSLTVLSNQPQHF	TGTGCCAGCAGTCTGACGGTTTTGAGCAATCAGCCCCAGCATTTT
TRBV4-2	TRBJ2-2	NA	TRBD1	CASSQELTGAANTGELFF	TGTGCCAGCAGCCAGGAACTGACAGGGGCTGCGAACACCGGGGAGCTGTTTTTT
TRBV5-4	TRBJ2-6	NA	NA	CASSLDPSSSGANVLTF	TGTGCCAGTAGCTTGGACCCGTCTAGCTCTGGGGCCAACGTCCTGACTTTC
TRBV11-2	TRBJ2-5	NA	TRBD1	CASSFRGTGETQYF	TGTGCCAGCTCATTCAGGGGGACAGGAGAGACCCAGTACTTC
TRBV7-2	TRBJ2-7	NA	NA	CASSLEQVRYYEQYF	TGTGCCAGCAGCTTAGAACAGGTGCGGTACTACGAGCAGTACTTC
TRBV6-1	TRBJ2-3	NA	NA	CASSAGAPPTQYF	TGTGCCAGCAGTGCCGGGGCTCCGCCTACGCAGTATTTT
TRBV2	TRBJ2-7	NA	NA	CASSDLGRTSYEQYF	TGTGCCAGCAGTGACCTGGGGAGGACCTCCTACGAGCAGTACTTC
TRBV28	TRBJ2-3	NA	TRBD2	CASSSGAVNTQYF	TGTGCCAGCAGCAGCGGGGCGGTAAATACGCAGTATTTT
TRBV6-1	TRBJ1-2	NA	NA	CASSEANYGYTF	TGTGCCAGCAGTGAAGCTAACTATGGCTACACCTTC
TRBV5-1	TRBJ2-3	NA	NA	CASSLDPSTDTQYF	TGCGCCAGCAGCTTGGATCCTAGCACAGATACGCAGTATTTT
TRBV5-1	TRBJ2-5	NA	TRBD2	CASSLGGTEYF	TGCGCCAGCAGCCTGGGGGGGACGGAGTACTTC
TRBV5-4	TRBJ2-5	NA	TRBD2	CASSLPGLAGGSSKETQYF	TGTGCCAGCAGCTTGCCTGGACTAGCGGGAGGATCCTCAAAAGAGACCCAGTACTTC
TRBV6-5	TRBJ1-1	NA	NA	CASSYRAVNTEAFF	TGTGCCAGCAGTTACAGGGCAGTAAACACTGAAGCTTTCTTT
TRBV11-3	TRBJ2-2	NA	NA	CAPTGELFF	TGTGCCCCTACCGGGGAGCTGTTTTTT
TRBV9	TRBJ1-1	NA	TRBD1	CASSPQGGATEAFF	TGTGCCAGCAGCCCCCAGGGGGGGGCCACTGAAGCTTTCTTT
TRBV5-1	TRBJ2-7	few	NA	CASSGQDSTYEQYF	TGCGCCAGCAGCGGACAAGACAGTACCTACGAGCAGTACTTC
TRBV19	TRBJ1-1	NA	NA	CASSHRVNTEAFF	TGTGCCAGTAGTCACAGGGTGAACACTGAAGCTTTCTTT
TRBV30	TRBJ2-3	NA	TRBD2	CACGGRTDTQYF	TGTGCCTGTGGCGGGAGGACAGATACGCAGTATTTT
TRBV7-8	TRBJ2-3	NA	NA	CASSLSPDSPNTQYF	TGTGCCAGCAGCTTATCTCCGGACAGCCCAAATACGCAGTATTTT
TRBV5-1	TRBJ1-1	NA	NA	CASSRSPDRQNTEAFF	TGCGCCAGCAGCAGGTCCCCGGACAGACAGAACACTGAAGCTTTCTTT
TRBV30	TRBJ1-5	few	NA	CAWSVQGDQPQHF	TGTGCCTGGAGTGTACAGGGAGATCAGCCCCAGCATTTT
TRBV27	TRBJ2-1	NA	TRBD1	CASSLYGGTGASEQFF	TGTGCCAGCAGTTTATATGGCGGGACAGGGGCGTCTGAGCAGTTCTTC
TRBV6-5	TRBJ2-7	NA	TRBD1	CASRPGQDPYEQYF	TGTGCCAGCAGGCCGGGACAGGATCCCTACGAGCAGTACTTC
TRBV28	TRBJ1-5	NA	NA	CASSWGGGGNQPQHF	TGTGCCAGCAGTTGGGGGGGCGGGGGCAATCAGCCCCAGCATTTT
TRBV7-3	TRBJ2-1	NA	NA	CASSLEQIFYNEQFF	TGTGCCAGCAGTTTAGAACAAATCTTCTACAATGAGCAGTTCTTC
TRBV27	TRBJ2-7	NA	TRBD2	CASSRDSGRGEQYF	TGTGCCAGCTCACGTGATAGCGGGAGAGGCGAGCAGTACTTC
TRBV28	TRBJ1-1	NA	TRBD1	CATTQGAFNTEAFF	TGTGCCACCACACAGGGGGCGTTCAACACTGAAGCTTTCTTT